This record covers a single T cell receptor beta chain. The authors reverse transcribed roughly 0.5 to 1 ug RNA with random hexamers. In TCRdb, the immunoSEQ multiplex PCR reads were re-called with MiXCR into one record per CDR3 protein. The repertoire includes about 84,000 distinct CDR3 sequences, roughly 96% of them detected once, and around 0.41% sits in the top ten. The sample originates from a study of CD8 T cells in Susac syndrome. Trimming took off 7 bases at V and 0 bases at J, with 19 bases between the two ends. Germline assignment: CDR1 SQVTM and CDR2 ANQGSEA. The CDR3 runs to 17 residues. The clonotype was recovered from a human donor with Susac syndrome. Sequencing was performed on CD8+ T cells from PBMCs. This chain connects TRBV29-1 to TRBJ2-6; no definite D call. For the CDR3, the DNA is TGCAGCGCCGGATCCAAGGACGTATACTCTGGGGCCAACGTCCTGACTTTC. Encoded protein: CSAGSKDVYSGANVLTF.